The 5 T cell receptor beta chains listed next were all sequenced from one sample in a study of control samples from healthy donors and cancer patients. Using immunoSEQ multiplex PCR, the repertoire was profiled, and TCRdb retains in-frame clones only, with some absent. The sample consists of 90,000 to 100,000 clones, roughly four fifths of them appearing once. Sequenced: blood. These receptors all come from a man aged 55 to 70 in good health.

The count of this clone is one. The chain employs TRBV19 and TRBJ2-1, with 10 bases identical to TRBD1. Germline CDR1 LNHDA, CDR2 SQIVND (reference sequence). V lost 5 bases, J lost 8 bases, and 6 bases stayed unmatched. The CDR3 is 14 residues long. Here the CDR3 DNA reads TGTGCCAGTAGTGGACAGGGGGGGTCCTATGAGCAGTTCTTC. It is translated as CASSGQGGSYEQFF.

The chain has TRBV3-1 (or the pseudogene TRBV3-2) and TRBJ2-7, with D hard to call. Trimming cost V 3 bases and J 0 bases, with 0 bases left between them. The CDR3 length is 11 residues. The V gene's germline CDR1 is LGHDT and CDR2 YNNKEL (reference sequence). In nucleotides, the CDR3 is TGTGCCAGCAGCCACTCCTACGAGCAGTACTTC. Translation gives CASSHSYEQYF.

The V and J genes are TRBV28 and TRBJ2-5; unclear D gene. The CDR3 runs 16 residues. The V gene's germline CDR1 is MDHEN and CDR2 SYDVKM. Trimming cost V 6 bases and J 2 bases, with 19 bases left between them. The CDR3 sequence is CASSSRLVAVQETQYF. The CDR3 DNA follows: TGTGCCAGCAGCTCCCGATTAGTGGCAGTACAAGAGACCCAGTACTTC.

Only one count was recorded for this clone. DNA of the CDR3: TGTGCCTGGAGTGTACGAAGGACAGGGGGACGTGAAGCTTTCTTT. Amino acid sequence: CAWSVRRTGGREAFF. The J gene is TRBJ1-1, the V gene TRBV30; 10 bases fit TRBD1. The CDR3 totals 15 residues. V gave up 0 bases and J gave up 7 bases; unmatched junction bases: 8. The germline V gene encodes CDR1 GTSNPN and CDR2 SVGIG (reference sequence).

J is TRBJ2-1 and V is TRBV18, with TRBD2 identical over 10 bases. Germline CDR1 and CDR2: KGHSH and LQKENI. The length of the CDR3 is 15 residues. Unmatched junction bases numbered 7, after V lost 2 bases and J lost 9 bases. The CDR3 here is CASSPGLAVLGEQFF. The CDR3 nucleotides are TGTGCCAGCTCACCAGGACTAGCGGTATTGGGTGAGCAGTTCTTC.